The 2 T cell receptor beta chains reported below all come from one sample, sequenced in a study of monozygotic twins with inflammatory bowel disease. TCRdb processed the 5' RACE reads again and assigns one entry to each CDR3 protein, with no DNA. The repertoire table contains about 450,000 distinct CDR3 sequences. Sequences were obtained from blood. These receptor sequences come from a human donor with ulcerative colitis or Crohn's disease, or a healthy co-twin of an affected twin (not recorded which).

The V gene is TRBV28, the J gene TRBJ1-4; TCRdb proposes TRBD1, but this gene call is untestable without DNA. The germline V gene has CDR1 MDHEN and CDR2 SYDVKM. The CDR3 runs to 12 residues. CDR3 sequence reads: CASRQGGEKLFF.

The V call is TRBV12-3 or TRBV12-4, the J call TRBJ2-2; TCRdb designates TRBD2, a call that cannot be tested without DNA. The CDR3 consists of 15 residues. The CDR3 loop reads CASSFTSGNTGELFF.